This TCR beta chain came from a study of blood T cell repertoires in COVID-19. For the study at large: Sources were T cells, B-cell-depleted T cells, or PBMCs; the material itself was cDNA or gDNA.

This clone showed up just a few times. Sequencing used immunoSEQ multiplex PCR; TCRdb keeps in-frame clones, though not all of them. This sample has 150,000 to 200,000 clones; approximately 89% occur once, and the top ten carry approximately 2.1%. The CDR3 length is 15 residues. Germline loops: CDR1 DFQATT, CDR2 SNEGSKA (reference sequence). V lost 3 bases and J lost 7; bases outside the gene matches: 14. V gene TRBV20-1 combines with J gene TRBJ2-7; 8 bases are shared with TRBD1. The sequenced material came from PBMCs or T cells enriched from blood (not recorded which). This receptor was taken from a woman between 35 and 50 years old with acute COVID-19. As DNA, the CDR3 is TGCAGTGCTAGTGCGGACAGGGAGTCCCTCGGGGAGCAGTACTTC. Encoded protein: CSASADRESLGEQYF.